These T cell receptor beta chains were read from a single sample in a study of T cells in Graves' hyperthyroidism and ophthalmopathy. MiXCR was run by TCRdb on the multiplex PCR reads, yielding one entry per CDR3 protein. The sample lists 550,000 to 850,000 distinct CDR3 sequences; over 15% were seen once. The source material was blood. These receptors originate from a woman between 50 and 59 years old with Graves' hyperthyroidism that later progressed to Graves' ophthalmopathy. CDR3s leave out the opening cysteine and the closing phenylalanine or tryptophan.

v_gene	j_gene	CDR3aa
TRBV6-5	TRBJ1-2	ASSYSGGEFGYT
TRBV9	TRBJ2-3	ASSPRGTETQY
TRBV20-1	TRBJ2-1	SANNRVREQF
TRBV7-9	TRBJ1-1	ASSLRGIATEAF
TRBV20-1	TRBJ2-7	SATRRGTYEQY
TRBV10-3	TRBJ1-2	AISESPGANYGYT
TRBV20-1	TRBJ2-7	SARDAGTVNEQY
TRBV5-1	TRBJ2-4	ASSLGDRNIQY
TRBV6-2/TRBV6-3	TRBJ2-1	ASKLGGYNEQF
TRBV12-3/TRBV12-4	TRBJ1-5	ASSFMGGNQPQH